Reported below is one T cell receptor (beta chain). Measured with immunoSEQ multiplex PCR; TCRdb has only the in-frame clones, and not every one. The top ten clones hold less than 8% of a sample with 76,000 or so clones, over 90% of them seen once. The V and J ends lost 5 bases and 4 bases, in that order; junction bases with no gene match: 8. CDR1 is SGHAT and CDR2 is FQNNGV in the germline V gene. CDR3 length: 17 residues. The data were taken from a study of OX40 agonist ivuxolimab in advanced cancers. As for the study in general: Among those treated, three patients had partial responses, one with hepatocellular carcinoma and two with cutaneous melanoma.

Here the sequenced sample was CD4+ or CD8+ T cells sorted from blood, taken in a trial of the OX40 agonist ivuxolimab. The chain employs TRBV11-2 and TRBJ2-3; TRBD2 aligns across 14 bases. This TCR came from an adult with an advanced solid tumor such as melanoma, head and neck, liver or kidney cancer. CDR3 protein: CASSLSGLAGDADTQYF. Written as DNA, the CDR3 is TGTGCCAGCAGCCTCTCGGGACTAGCGGGAGATGCAGATACGCAGTATTTT.